The rows below give T cell receptor beta chains drawn from one sample of a study of blood T cell repertoires in COVID-19. The protocol was immunoSEQ multiplex PCR, while the TCRdb copy is restricted to in-frame clones and leaves out a portion. The table shows under 200,000 clones, with 80% to 85% occurring only once. Input material: PBMCs or T cells enriched from blood (not recorded which). These receptors originate from a woman in her fifties or sixties who had recovered from COVID-19. Both conserved end residues are part of each CDR3. A D gene is named only where the DNA matches it firmly. Size tells how often a clone was seen (once, few, many) or the class of an expanded clone, and some rows leave it out.

CAITFGHSKDYGYTF,TGTGCCATCACCTTCGGACATTCTAAGGACTATGGCTACACCTTC,.,TRBJ1-2,TRBV10-3,.
CASSQAGGKGGYTF,TGCGCCAGCAGCCAAGCTGGGGGCAAGGGTGGCTACACCTTC,.,TRBJ1-2,TRBV4-1,.
CAWSPLAGAGYNEQFF,TGTGCCTGGAGTCCCCTAGCGGGAGCGGGTTACAATGAGCAGTTCTTC,.,TRBJ2-1,TRBV30,TRBD2
CASSVSSEVLDTQYF,TGTGCCAGCAGCGTTAGCTCTGAGGTGCTGGATACGCAGTATTTT,.,TRBJ2-3,TRBV9,.
CASSLQGYQSEAFF,TGCGCCAGCAGCTTACAGGGGTATCAGTCTGAAGCTTTCTTT,.,TRBJ1-1,TRBV5-1,TRBD1
CASSFGSGLHYEQYF,TGTGCCAGCAGCTTCGGCTCGGGTCTCCATTACGAGCAGTACTTC,.,TRBJ2-7,TRBV7-9,.
CASSVAGRLSTDTQYF,TGTGCCAGCAGCGTAGCAGGTCGGTTGAGCACAGATACGCAGTATTTT,.,TRBJ2-3,TRBV9,.
CASSDRLAGYGETQYF,TGTGCCAGCAGCGATAGACTAGCGGGGTACGGTGAGACCCAGTACTTC,.,TRBJ2-5,TRBV3-1/TRBV3-2,TRBD2
CASSSITTRDNSGNTIYF,TGTGCCAGCAGCTCAATAACTACCCGGGACAACTCCGGAAACACCATATATTTT,.,TRBJ1-3,TRBV7-3,.
CASSRDAGGTDTQYF,TGTGCCAGCAGCCGAGACGCAGGGGGCACAGATACGCAGTATTTT,.,TRBJ2-3,TRBV7-8,.
CASSGGDAANYGYTF,TGTGCCAGTAGTGGCGGAGACGCAGCTAACTATGGCTACACCTTC,.,TRBJ1-2,TRBV19,.
CASSLQGYGYTF,TGCGCCAGCAGCTTACAGGGATATGGCTACACCTTC,.,TRBJ1-2,TRBV5-1,.
CASSARQGWSPLHF,TGTGCCAGCAGCGCTCGACAGGGATGGTCACCCCTCCACTTT,.,TRBJ1-6,TRBV3-1/TRBV3-2,TRBD1
CASRKAPGRLGTGELFF,TGTGCCAGCAGAAAGGCCCCCGGGAGGTTGGGCACCGGGGAGCTGTTTTTT,.,TRBJ2-2,TRBV28,TRBD2
CASSDRGVGGYTF,TGTGCCAGCAGTGATCGCGGGGTCGGGGGCTACACCTTC,.,TRBJ1-2,TRBV2,.
CATSRDLGKVDGYTF,TGTGCCACCAGCAGAGATCTGGGCAAGGTGGATGGCTACACCTTC,.,TRBJ1-2,TRBV15,.
CASRLAATQLNSYNEQFF,TGTGCCAGCCGGTTAGCGGCCACTCAACTAAACTCCTACAATGAGCAGTTCTTC,once,TRBJ2-1,TRBV27,.
CAWGSFWDNHNEQFF,TGTGCCTGGGGGAGCTTCTGGGACAACCACAATGAGCAGTTCTTC,.,TRBJ2-1,TRBV30,.
CASRRGMDEKLFF,TGTGCCAGCAGGAGGGGGATGGATGAAAAACTGTTTTTT,.,TRBJ1-4,TRBV2,.
CASSLFAGASTDTQYF,TGTGCCAGCAGTTTATTTGCGGGGGCGAGCACAGATACGCAGTATTTT,.,TRBJ2-3,TRBV27,.
CAGLPGQRTSGYTF,TGTGCCGGGCTCCCGGGACAGAGAACCTCGGGCTACACCTTC,.,TRBJ1-2,TRBV30,TRBD1
CASSFGLAGGYNEQFF,TGTGCCAGCAGCTTCGGACTAGCGGGGGGGTACAATGAGCAGTTCTTC,.,TRBJ2-1,TRBV11-2,TRBD2
CASSLGGGTGELFF,TGTGCCAGCAGCTTGGGTGGAGGGACCGGGGAGCTGTTTTTT,.,TRBJ2-2,TRBV5-6,.
CAQSYNSPLHF,TGTGCCCAGTCCTATAATTCACCCCTCCACTTT,.,TRBJ1-6,TRBV30,.
CASKARGEDTQYF,TGTGCCAGCAAAGCCCGCGGGGAAGATACGCAGTATTTT,few,TRBJ2-3,TRBV11-3,.
CSAKMGGNEKLFF,TGCAGCGCCAAAATGGGAGGTAATGAAAAACTGTTTTTT,.,TRBJ1-4,TRBV29-1,.
CASSLQQLSSYEQYF,TGTGCCAGCAGCCTACAACAGCTATCTTCCTACGAGCAGTACTTC,.,TRBJ2-7,TRBV7-8,.
CASSLGTLGGYEQYF,TGTGCCAGCAGCTTAGGGACCCTAGGGGGCTACGAGCAGTACTTC,.,TRBJ2-7,TRBV11-2,.
CASSRGGNQPQHF,TGTGCCAGCAGTCGGGGGGGCAATCAGCCCCAGCATTTT,once,TRBJ1-5,TRBV6-5,.
CATSNSVTNTGELFF,TGTGCCACCAGTAATAGCGTTACGAACACCGGGGAGCTGTTTTTT,.,TRBJ2-2,TRBV24-1,.